This T cell receptor beta chain stems from a study of Graves' ophthalmopathy and Graves' hyperthyroidism. Germline assignment: CDR1 MGHRA and CDR2 YSYEKL. V dropped 1 base and J dropped 0 bases, with 7 bases sitting between them. The CDR3 covers 15 residues. In the case of this clonotype: The antigen is undetermined.

Findings and limits, study-wide: Among thyroid clonotypes expanded above 0.001 frequency, most also appeared in blood.

Scientists amplified the TCR beta CDR3 regions from RNA transcripts. The authors performed first-round RT-PCR with HTBI primers and then a second-round multiplex PCR. MiXCR, applied by TCRdb to the multiplex PCR reads, yields one record per CDR3 protein. The table lists about 1.2 million distinct CDR3 sequences, 35% to 40% of them singletons. The genes are TRBV4-1 and TRBJ1-5; D is undetermined. This TCR was recovered from an adult man with Graves' hyperthyroidism. The sequencing sample was made of peripheral blood or thyroid tissue (not recorded which). CDR3 sequence: CASSQGRDSNQPQHF. CDR3 bases: TGCGCCAGCAGCCAAGGGCGAGATAGCAATCAGCCCCAGCATTTT.